This T cell receptor beta chain was identified in a study of blood T cells in healthy people across ages. Through a sample-barcoded 5' primer and a J-beta primer mix, a second PCR was run for about 6 to 11 cycles. Using its own MiXCR run on the 5' RACE reads, TCRdb lists one record per CDR3 protein. The table shows about 1.4 million distinct CDR3 sequences, with almost 60% occurring only once. This clonotype has more than one count but fewer than ten. The sequenced sample was blood. This receptor was obtained from a man aged 18 to 29 in good health.

CDR3 sequence: CASSRTRETQYF. CDR3 bases: TGTGCCAGCAGTCGAACTCGAGAGACCCAGTACTTC. This sequence joins TRBV12-3 or TRBV12-4 and TRBJ2-5; D uncertain. The CDR3 extends over 12 amino acids. The V end lost 5 bases, the J end lost 4 bases, and 8 bases lay between the germline ends.